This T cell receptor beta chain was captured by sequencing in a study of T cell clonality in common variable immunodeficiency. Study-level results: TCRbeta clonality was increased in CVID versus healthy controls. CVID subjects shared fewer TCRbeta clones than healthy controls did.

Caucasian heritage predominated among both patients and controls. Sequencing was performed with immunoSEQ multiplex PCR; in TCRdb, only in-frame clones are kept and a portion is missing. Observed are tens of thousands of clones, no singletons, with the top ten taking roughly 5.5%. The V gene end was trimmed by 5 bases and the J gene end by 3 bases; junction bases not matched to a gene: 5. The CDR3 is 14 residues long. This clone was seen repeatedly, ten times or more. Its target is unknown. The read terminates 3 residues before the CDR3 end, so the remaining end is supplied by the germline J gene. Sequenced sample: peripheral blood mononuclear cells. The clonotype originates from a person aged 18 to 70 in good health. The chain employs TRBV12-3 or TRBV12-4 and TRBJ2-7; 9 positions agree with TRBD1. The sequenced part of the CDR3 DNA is TGTGCCAGCAGTATGTGGACAGGGGACTACGAG. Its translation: CASSMWTGDYE. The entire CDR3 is CASSMWTGDYEQYF.